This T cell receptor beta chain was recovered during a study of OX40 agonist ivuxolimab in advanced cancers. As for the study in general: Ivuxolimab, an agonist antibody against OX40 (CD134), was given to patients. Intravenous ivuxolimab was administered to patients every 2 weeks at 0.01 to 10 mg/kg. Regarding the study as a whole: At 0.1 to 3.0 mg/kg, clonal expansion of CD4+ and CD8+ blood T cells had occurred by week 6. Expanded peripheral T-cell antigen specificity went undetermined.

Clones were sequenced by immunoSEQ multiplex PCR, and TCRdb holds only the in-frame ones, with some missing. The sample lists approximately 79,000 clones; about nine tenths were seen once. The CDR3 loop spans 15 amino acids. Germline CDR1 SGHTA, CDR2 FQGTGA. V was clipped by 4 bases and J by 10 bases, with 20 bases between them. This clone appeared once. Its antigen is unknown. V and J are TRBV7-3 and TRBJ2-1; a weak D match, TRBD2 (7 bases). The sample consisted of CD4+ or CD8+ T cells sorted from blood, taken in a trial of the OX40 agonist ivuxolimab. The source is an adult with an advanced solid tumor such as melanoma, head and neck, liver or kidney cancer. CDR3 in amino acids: CASSSLGGAGVEQFF. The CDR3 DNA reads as TGTGCCAGCAGCTCTCTTGGGGGGGCAGGTGTAGAGCAGTTCTTC.